Reported below is one TCR beta chain. Its antigen is as yet unknown. Sequencing used immunoSEQ multiplex PCR; TCRdb keeps in-frame clones, though not all of them. The sample includes more than 150,000 clones, roughly 91% of them seen just once. The sample comes from a study of T cell responses to AZD1222 COVID-19 vaccine. Overall study findings and caveats: A rise in Spike-specific TCR breadth and depth followed two AZD1222 doses. Clonal diversity was possibly underestimated; the donors were predominantly white British and more often female.

The material sequenced was peripheral blood, taken on day 0 of AZD1222 vaccination. This receptor was obtained from an adult in good health.

CDR3 in DNA: TGTGCCAGCAGTTTCTCGGGATTCGGGCAGACCCAGTACTTC. It yields the protein CASSFSGFGQTQYF. The chain links TRBV27 to TRBJ2-5, with a tentative D call TRBD2 (5 bases). Trimming removed 3 bases from V and 6 bases from J, with 14 bases in between. Germline loops: CDR1 MNHEY, CDR2 SMNVEV (reference sequence). There are 14 residues in the CDR3.